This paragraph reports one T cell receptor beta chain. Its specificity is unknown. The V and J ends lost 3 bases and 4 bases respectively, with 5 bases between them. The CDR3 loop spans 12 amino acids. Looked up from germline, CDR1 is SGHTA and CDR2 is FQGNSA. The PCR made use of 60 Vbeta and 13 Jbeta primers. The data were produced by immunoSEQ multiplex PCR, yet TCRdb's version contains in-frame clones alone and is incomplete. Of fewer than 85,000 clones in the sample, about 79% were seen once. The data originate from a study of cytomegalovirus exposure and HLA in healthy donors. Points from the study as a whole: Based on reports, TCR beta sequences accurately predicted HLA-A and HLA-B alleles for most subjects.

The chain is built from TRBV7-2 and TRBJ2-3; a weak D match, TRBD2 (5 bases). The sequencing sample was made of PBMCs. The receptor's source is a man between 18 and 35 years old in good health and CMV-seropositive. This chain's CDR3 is CASSLRADTQYF. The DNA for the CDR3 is TGTGCCAGCAGCTTGAGGGCAGATACGCAGTATTTT. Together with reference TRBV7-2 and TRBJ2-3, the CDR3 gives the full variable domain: GAGVSQSPSNKVTEKGKDVELRCDPISGHTALYWYRQSLGQGLEFLIYFQGNSAPDKSGLPSDRFSAERTGGSVSTLTIQRTQQEDSAVYLCASSLRADTQYFGPGTRLTVL.